This entry describes one T cell receptor (beta chain). As handled by the study authors: Reference gene primer amplification gave estimated nucleated cell counts. Generated by immunoSEQ multiplex PCR, the TCRdb table keeps only in-frame clones and is missing some. The D gene and trimming were derived from the DNA, and the V and J assignments and clone size from that table. The data hold a few hundred thousand clones, with roughly 86% observed a single time. These data are taken from a study of blood T cell repertoires in COVID-19. Background on the study: COVID-19 samples, acute and convalescent, were from the United States, Italy and Spain.

V gave up 4 bases and J gave up 7 bases; unmatched junction bases: 5. The CDR3 runs to 14 residues. Per the germline V gene, CDR1 is MDHEN and CDR2 is SYDVKM. This TCR was sampled from a young woman who had been exposed to COVID-19. The sample was PBMCs or T cells enriched from blood (not recorded which). The chain recombines TRBV28 with TRBJ1-2, with 11 bases fitting TRBD1. CDR3 region: CASSSRGQGGGYTF. CDR3 bases: TGTGCCAGCAGTTCCAGGGGACAGGGGGGTGGCTACACCTTC.